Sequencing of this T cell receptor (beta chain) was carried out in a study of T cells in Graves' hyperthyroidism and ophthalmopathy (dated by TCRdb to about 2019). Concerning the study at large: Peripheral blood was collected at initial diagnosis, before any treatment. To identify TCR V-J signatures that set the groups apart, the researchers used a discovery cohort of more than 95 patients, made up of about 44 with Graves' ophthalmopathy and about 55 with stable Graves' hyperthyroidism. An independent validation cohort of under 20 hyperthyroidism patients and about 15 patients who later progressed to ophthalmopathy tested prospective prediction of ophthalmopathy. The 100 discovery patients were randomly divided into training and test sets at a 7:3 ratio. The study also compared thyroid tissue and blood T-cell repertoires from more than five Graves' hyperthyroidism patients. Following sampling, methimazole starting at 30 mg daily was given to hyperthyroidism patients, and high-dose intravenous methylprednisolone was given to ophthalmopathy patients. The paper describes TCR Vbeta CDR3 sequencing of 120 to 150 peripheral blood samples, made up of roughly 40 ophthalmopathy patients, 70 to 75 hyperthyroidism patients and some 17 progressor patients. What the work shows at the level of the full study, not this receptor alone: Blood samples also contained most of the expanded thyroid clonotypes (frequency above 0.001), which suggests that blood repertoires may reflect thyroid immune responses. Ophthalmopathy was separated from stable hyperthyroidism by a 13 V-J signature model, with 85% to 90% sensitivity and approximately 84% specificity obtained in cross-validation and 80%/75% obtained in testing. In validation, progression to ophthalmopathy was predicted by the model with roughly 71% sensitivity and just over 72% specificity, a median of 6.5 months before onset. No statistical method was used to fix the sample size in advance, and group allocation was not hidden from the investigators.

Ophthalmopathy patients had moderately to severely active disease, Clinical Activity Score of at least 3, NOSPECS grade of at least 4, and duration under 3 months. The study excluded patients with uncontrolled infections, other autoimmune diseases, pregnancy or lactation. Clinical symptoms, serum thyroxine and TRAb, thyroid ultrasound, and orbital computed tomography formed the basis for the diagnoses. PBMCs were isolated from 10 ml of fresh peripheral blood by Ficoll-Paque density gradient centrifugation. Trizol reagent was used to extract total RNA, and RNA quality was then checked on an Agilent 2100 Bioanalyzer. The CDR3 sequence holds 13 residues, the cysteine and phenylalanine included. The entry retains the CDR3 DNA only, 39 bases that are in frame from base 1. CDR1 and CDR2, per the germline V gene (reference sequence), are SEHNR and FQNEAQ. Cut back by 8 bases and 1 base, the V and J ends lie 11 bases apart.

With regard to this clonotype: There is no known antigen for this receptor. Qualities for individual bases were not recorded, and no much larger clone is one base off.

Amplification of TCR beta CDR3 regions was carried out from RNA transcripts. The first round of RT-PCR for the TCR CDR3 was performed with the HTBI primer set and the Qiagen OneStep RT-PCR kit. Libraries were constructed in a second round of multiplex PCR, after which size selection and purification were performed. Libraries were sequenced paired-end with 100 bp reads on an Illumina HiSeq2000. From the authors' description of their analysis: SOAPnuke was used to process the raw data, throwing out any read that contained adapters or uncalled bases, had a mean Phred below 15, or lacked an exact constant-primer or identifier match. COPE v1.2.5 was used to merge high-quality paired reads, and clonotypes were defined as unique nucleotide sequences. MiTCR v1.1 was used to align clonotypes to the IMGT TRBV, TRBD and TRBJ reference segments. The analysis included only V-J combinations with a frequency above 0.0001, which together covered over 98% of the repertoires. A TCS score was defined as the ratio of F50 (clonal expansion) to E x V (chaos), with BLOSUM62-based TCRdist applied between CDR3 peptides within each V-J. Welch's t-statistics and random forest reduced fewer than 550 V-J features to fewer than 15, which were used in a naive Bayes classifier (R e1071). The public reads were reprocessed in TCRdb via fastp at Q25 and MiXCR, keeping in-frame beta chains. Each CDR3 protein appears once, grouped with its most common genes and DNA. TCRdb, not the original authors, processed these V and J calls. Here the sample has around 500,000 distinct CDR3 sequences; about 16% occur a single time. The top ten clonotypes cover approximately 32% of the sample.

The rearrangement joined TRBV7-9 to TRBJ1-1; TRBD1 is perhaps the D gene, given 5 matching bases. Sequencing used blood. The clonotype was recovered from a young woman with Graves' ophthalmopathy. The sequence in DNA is TGTGCCAGCGGGGCAGGGAAGAACACTGAAGCTTTCTTT. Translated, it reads CASGAGKNTEAFF.